Shown below are 23 T cell receptor beta chains from a single sample sequenced in a study of blood T cell repertoires in COVID-19. Profiling relied on immunoSEQ multiplex PCR, and the TCRdb table lists in-frame clones only, not all of them. This table holds roughly 190,000 clones, 76% found once. Sequencing was done on a sample of PBMCs or T cells enriched from blood (not recorded which). Receptors were obtained from a woman between 45 and 60 years old with acute COVID-19.

This clone occurred a few times. The V and J genes are TRBV7-2 and TRBJ2-5, with D possibly being TRBD1 (5 bases). V was shortened by 3 bases and J by 5 bases, with 10 bases between the two germline ends. The CDR3 length is 13 residues. Germline assignment: CDR1 SGHTA and CDR2 FQGNSA. The CDR3 sequence: CASSFQGAETQYF. For the CDR3, the DNA is TGTGCCAGCAGCTTTCAGGGTGCGGAGACCCAGTACTTC.

The chain recombines TRBV7-9 with TRBJ1-2, with D possibly being TRBD1 (6 bases). CDR1 SEHNR and CDR2 FQNEAQ come from the germline V gene (reference sequence). V was trimmed by 5 bases and J by 9 bases, leaving 19 bases between them. This CDR3 region has 14 residues. The CDR3 coding sequence is TGTGCCAGCAGCGGGGGTACAGGGTATGGAAGCTACACCTTC. Translation gives CASSGGTGYGSYTF. The whole variable domain, filled in from reference TRBV7-9 and TRBJ1-2, reads DTGVSQNPRHKITKRGQNVTFRCDPISEHNRLYWYRQTLGQGPEFLTYFQNEAQLEKSRLLSDRFSAERPKGSFSTLEIQRTEQGDSAMYLCASSGGTGYGSYTFGSGTRLTVV.

This clone has just one count. V and J are TRBV5-5 and TRBJ2-2; tentative D call: TRBD1 (6 bases). The V and J ends lost 5 bases and 7 bases respectively, with 15 bases between them. There are 14 residues in the CDR3. CDR1 is SGHKS, CDR2 YYEKEE, per germline (reference sequence). The CDR3 DNA follows: TGTGCCAGCAGGGGTAGGGGGTTTGGCGGGGAGCTGTTTTTT. Protein sequence: CASRGRGFGGELFF.

The chain uses TRBV28 and TRBJ1-2; 7 bases agree with TRBD1. CDR3 size: 13 residues. The ends lost 9 bases at V and 8 bases at J; junction bases unmatched: 12. Germline V CDR1 and CDR2: MDHEN, SYDVKM. The CDR3 sequence is CARKNDDREGYTF. CDR3 DNA sequence: TGTGCCAGAAAAAACGACGACAGGGAGGGCTACACCTTC.

J is TRBJ2-7 and V is TRBV11-2; 7 bases align to TRBD2. CDR3 length: 14 residues. V shed 0 bases and J 6 bases; nucleotides not matched to a gene: 5. Germline CDR1 SGHAT, CDR2 FQNNGV. CDR3 sequence reads: CASSLDLTSAEQYV. The CDR3 DNA follows: TGTGCCAGCAGCTTAGATCTAACTAGCGCCGAGCAGTACGTC.

The table lists this clone with a few counts. J is TRBJ2-3 and V is TRBV7-9, with a possible D match to TRBD2 (6 bases). Germline V gene data show CDR1 as SEHNR and CDR2 as FQNEAQ (reference sequence). CDR3 size: 15 residues. Trimming took 5 bases from V and 1 from J, leaving 13 bases between them. CDR3 DNA sequence: TGTGCCAGCAGCCGCGGGGACTCCCGCACAGATACGCAGTATTTT. It encodes CASSRGDSRTDTQYF.

The V and J genes are TRBV6-5 and TRBJ2-1; 7 bases map to TRBD2. The V gene end was trimmed by 4 bases and the J gene end by 7 bases; junction bases not matched to a gene: 1. Germline CDR1 reads MNHEY; CDR2 reads SVGAGI. CDR3 length: 12 amino acids. The CDR3 coding sequence is TGTGCCAGCAGTTTCGGGGGGAATGAGCAGTTCTTC. It is translated as CASSFGGNEQFF.

This clone was seen repeatedly, ten times or more. Other DNA variants within this sample encode the same CDR3. This chain connects TRBV7-9 to TRBJ2-5; 7 bases match TRBD1. CDR1 is SEHNR and CDR2 is FQNEAQ in the germline V gene (reference sequence). This CDR3 comprises 14 residues. The V segment lost 3 bases and the J segment 1 base; nucleotides outside the gene matches: 2. CDR3 sequence: CASSLTGTQETQYF. CDR3 nucleotide sequence: TGTGCCAGCAGCTTGACAGGGACCCAAGAGACCCAGTACTTC.

The chain carries TRBV9 and TRBJ1-1; 12 nucleotides align to TRBD1. CDR1 is SGDLS, CDR2 YYNGEE, per germline. The CDR3 totals 15 residues. The J segment lost 3 bases and the V segment lost 4 bases, leaving 4 bases of the junction unmatched. CDR3 residues: CASSRDRGRYTEAFF. The CDR3 DNA reads TGTGCCAGCAGCCGGGACAGGGGGCGATACACTGAAGCTTTCTTT.

The chain employs TRBV7-3 and TRBJ1-1; D gene uncertain. The germline V and J ends were trimmed by 4 bases and 8 bases, with 20 bases remaining between them. The germline gives CDR1 SGHTA, CDR2 FQGTGA. This CDR3 has 15 amino acids. The CDR3 nucleotides read TGTGCCAGCAGCTCCCCGACGGAACGGGAAGGGGAAGCTTTCTTT. Translating gives CASSSPTEREGEAFF.

The gene calls are TRBV3-1 (or the pseudogene TRBV3-2) and TRBJ1-5; tentatively, D is TRBD1 (5 bases). This CDR3 has 15 residues. The germline V and J ends were trimmed by 0 bases and 7 bases, with 13 bases remaining between them. CDR1 is LGHDT, CDR2 YNNKEL, per germline (reference sequence). The CDR3 DNA reads TGTGCCAGCAGCCAAGATGGAGGGGTTTTCCAGCCCCAGCATTTT. The encoded protein is CASSQDGGVFQPQHF.

The J gene is TRBJ1-5, the V gene TRBV4-1, with D possibly being TRBD1 (6 bases). Germline loops: CDR1 MGHRA, CDR2 YSYEKL. The CDR3 runs 15 residues. V lost 1 base, J lost 8 bases, and 15 bases lay in between. Here the CDR3 reads CASSQVGQRGEPQHF. DNA for the CDR3: TGCGCCAGCAGCCAAGTAGGACAGAGAGGGGAGCCCCAGCATTTT.

V is TRBV27 and J is TRBJ2-3; no firm D call. Between the trimmed V and J ends, which lost 4 bases and 6 bases, there was a span of 11 bases. This CDR3 contains 13 residues. The germline V gene has CDR1 MNHEY and CDR2 SMNVEV (reference sequence). CDR3 region: CASSSGRWDTQYF. The CDR3 DNA follows: TGTGCCAGCAGTTCGGGTCGGTGGGATACGCAGTATTTT.

There are a few counts of this clone. The CDR3 loop reads CASSPQRTGSSASNQPQHF. The DNA of the CDR3 is TGTGCCAGCTCACCACAGCGGACAGGTAGTTCTGCTAGCAATCAGCCCCAGCATTTT. This chain links TRBV18 with TRBJ1-5; 7 bases are shared with TRBD1. The CDR3 consists of 19 residues. Unmatched junction bases numbered 12, after V lost 1 base and J lost 0 bases. From germline, CDR1 is KGHSH and CDR2 LQKENI.

The chain recombines TRBV19 with TRBJ1-4; the match to TRBD1 covers 9 bases. Germline lookup yields CDR1 LNHDA and CDR2 SQIVND (reference sequence). J was trimmed by 8 bases and V by 6 bases; bases with no gene match: 10. This CDR3 comprises 15 residues. This chain's CDR3 is CASRSAGTGYEKLFF. The CDR3 region has the DNA TGTGCCAGTAGGTCCGCGGGGACAGGGTACGAAAAACTGTTTTTT.

This sequence joins TRBV2 and TRBJ1-5, with 7 bases identical to TRBD1. There are 13 residues in the CDR3. J gave up 1 base and V 9 bases, and 3 bases lay outside the gene matches. Germline assignment: CDR1 SNHLY and CDR2 FYNNEI. CDR3: CASQGQSNQPQHF. The CDR3 region has the DNA TGTGCCAGTCAGGGACAGAGCAATCAGCCCCAGCATTTT.

The rearrangement links TRBV6-2 or TRBV6-3 to TRBJ2-1; D unresolved. Between the trimmed V and J ends, which lost 6 bases and 0 bases, there was a span of 18 bases. The CDR3 length is 17 residues. Germline-derived CDR1 and CDR2 are MNHEY and SVGEGT. The CDR3 protein is CASSPDSPQSSYNEQFF. The DNA of the CDR3 is TGTGCCAGCAGCCCCGACTCCCCTCAGAGCTCCTACAATGAGCAGTTCTTC.

The table lists this clone with a count of one. The chain uses TRBV30 and TRBJ1-4, with D perhaps matching TRBD1 (5 bases). The CDR3 is made up of 11 amino acids. The V gene lost 8 bases and the J gene lost 4 bases, with 8 bases spanning the gap. Germline V gene sequence: CDR1 GTSNPN, CDR2 SVGIG (reference sequence). The CDR3 region has the DNA TGTGCCCGACAGAGTAATGAAAAACTGTTTTTT. The encoded protein is CARQSNEKLFF.

The V gene is TRBV10-3, the J gene TRBJ2-5; 10 bases map to TRBD2. Germline lookup yields CDR1 ENHRY and CDR2 SYGVKD. V lost 4 bases to trimming and J lost 1 base; unmatched junction nucleotides: 3. This CDR3 region has 15 residues. The CDR3 sequence: CAISVTSGAQETQYF. CDR3 nucleotides: TGTGCCATCAGTGTAACTAGCGGGGCCCAAGAGACCCAGTACTTC.

V gene TRBV19 combines with J gene TRBJ1-2; 8 nucleotides match TRBD1. Germline V gene data show CDR1 as LNHDA and CDR2 as SQIVND (reference sequence). The CDR3 length is 17 residues. V dropped 5 bases and J dropped 3; count of bases not matched to a gene: 14. CDR3 in amino acids: CASSPRTGLKLDYGYTF. CDR3 nucleotides: TGTGCCAGTAGTCCAAGGACAGGGTTAAAGCTTGACTATGGCTACACCTTC.

The V gene is TRBV7-3, the J gene TRBJ1-2, with 9 positions matching TRBD1. The germline CDR1 and CDR2 sequences are SGHTA and FQGTGA. The CDR3 has 14 residues. With 5 bases clipped from V and 4 bases from J, the junction kept 5 bases outside the gene matches. The CDR3 DNA reads as TGTGCCAGCAGCGCCGACAGGGGGGGCTATGGCTACACCTTC. Protein sequence: CASSADRGGYGYTF.

This chain connects TRBV5-8 to TRBJ1-2, with 7 bases identical to TRBD1. This CDR3 is 16 amino acids long. Germline V lookup: CDR1 SGHTS, CDR2 YDEGEE. V shed 2 bases and J 2 bases; nucleotides not matched to a gene: 9. Written as DNA, the CDR3 is TGTGCCAGCAGCTTAGGGACAGCCTCGATGAACTATGGCTACACCTTC. Translation gives CASSLGTASMNYGYTF. Full variable domain (remainder filled in from reference TRBV5-8 and TRBJ1-2): EAGVTQSPTHLIKTRGQQATLRCSPISGHTSVYWYQQALGLGLQFLLWYDEGEERNRGNFPPRFSGRQFPNYSSELNVNALELEDSALYLCASSLGTASMNYGYTFGSGTRLTVV.

The J gene is TRBJ2-5, the V gene TRBV10-3, with 15 bases aligning to TRBD2. Germline values: CDR1 ENHRY, CDR2 SYGVKD. The J segment lost 4 bases and the V segment lost 9 bases, leaving 9 bases of the junction unmatched. CDR3 length: 16 residues. CDR3 sequence: CAISPGLAGGRETQYF. CDR3 coding DNA: TGTGCCATTTCACCGGGACTAGCGGGAGGAAGAGAGACCCAGTACTTC.